Listed here is a single TCR beta chain. Sequenced by immunoSEQ multiplex PCR; TCRdb stores in-frame clones only, minus some. The repertoire holds under 85,000 clones, with 75% to 90% as singletons. Germline loops: CDR1 SGHTA, CDR2 FQGNSA. V gave up 2 bases and J gave up 6 bases; unmatched junction bases: 6. The CDR3 sequence is 15 residues long. The data were taken from a study of technical replicates of blood from a handful of donors. Sequenced sample: PBMCs. This chain links TRBV7-2 with TRBJ2-7, with 11 bases lining up with TRBD1. The clonotype was recovered from a human donor in good health. Some clones in this sample may be carry-over from other donors' samples. The CDR3 protein is CASSLPGQGGFEQYF. In DNA form, the CDR3 reads TGTGCCAGCAGCTTACCGGGACAGGGGGGTTTCGAGCAGTACTTC.